This TCR beta chain is from a study of graft-versus-host responses after intestinal transplantation. Study-wide context: Among the recipients, all got anti-thymocyte globulin induction and then tacrolimus and steroids for around 3 years.

The length of the CDR3 is 15 residues. From germline, CDR1 is MDHEN and CDR2 SYDVKM. V gave up 4 bases and J gave up 8 bases; unmatched junction bases: 8. Concerning this clone itself: Its antigen is not known.

The method was immunoSEQ multiplex PCR; TCRdb's version includes in-frame clones alone and lacks a portion of them. This table holds 130,000 to 150,000 clones, about nine tenths found once. Sequencing used unstimulated CD4+ T cells sorted from spleen or lymph node cells, obtained before intestinal transplant. The receptor was isolated from a human donor who received an intestinal transplant. The V call is TRBV28, the J call TRBJ1-4; 9 positions match TRBD1. The CDR3 DNA sequence: TGTGCCAGCAGTTCAACGGGACAGGGTGGAGAAAAACTGTTTTTT. This sequence encodes CASSSTGQGGEKLFF.